The 16 T cell receptor beta chains reported below all come from one sample, sequenced in a study of control samples from healthy donors and cancer patients. The protocol was immunoSEQ multiplex PCR, while the TCRdb copy is restricted to in-frame clones and leaves out a portion. The data contain 150,000 to 200,000 clones, 80% to 95% of them seen just once; the ten biggest clones take up 2% to 2.5%. Sequences were obtained from blood. These receptors originate from a woman aged 40 to 50 in good health.

The CDR3 loop reads CASSSLAGGNTGELFF. The CDR3 bases are TGTGCCAGCAGCTCGTTAGCGGGGGGGAACACCGGGGAGCTGTTTTTT. V is TRBV4-2 and J is TRBJ2-2, with 10 bases identical to TRBD2. Unmatched junction bases numbered 4, after V lost 5 bases and J lost 1 base. CDR1 and CDR2 (germline): LGHNA, YNFKEQ. There are 16 residues in the CDR3.

The chain recombines TRBV5-4 with TRBJ2-3; 8 nucleotides line up with TRBD1. Germline-derived CDR1 and CDR2 are SGHNT and YYREEE (reference sequence). The CDR3 sequence is 13 residues long. Trimming took 10 bases from V and 4 from J; bases not matched to a gene: 8. CDR3 nucleotide sequence: TGTGCCTCCCACCAGGGGGCCGCAGATACGCAGTATTTT. Translation gives CASHQGAADTQYF.

This chain joins TRBV4-1 and TRBJ2-4; maybe TRBD2 (6 bases). The CDR3 totals 13 residues. V was clipped by 6 bases and J by 9 bases, with 15 bases between them. Germline V gene lookup returns CDR1 MGHRA and CDR2 YSYEKL. The CDR3 reads CASSPRLEGIQYF. The DNA of the CDR3 is TGCGCCAGCAGTCCTCGACTAGAGGGCATTCAGTACTTC.

This clone was picked up a small number of times. The chain combines TRBV6-6 with TRBJ2-7; D uncertain. The V end lost 7 bases, the J end lost 2 bases, and 9 bases lay between the germline ends. Per germline, CDR1 MNHNY and CDR2 SVGAGI (reference sequence). This CDR3 is 12 amino acids long. The DNA of the CDR3 is TGTGCCAGCATCGGCAGTACCTACGAGCAGTACTTC. Residues: CASIGSTYEQYF.

In its sample, this clone was seen once. The V gene is TRBV3-1 (or the pseudogene TRBV3-2), the J gene TRBJ2-2; D might be TRBD1 (6 bases). This CDR3 has 14 amino acids. Trimming left V 3 bases short and J 5 bases short, with 10 bases between. CDR1 and CDR2 from the germline V gene are LGHDT and YNNKEL (reference sequence). The CDR3 nucleotides are TGTGCCAGCAGCCAGTACAGGGCGACCGGGGAGCTGTTTTTT. This gives the protein CASSQYRATGELFF.

This chain joins TRBV5-1 and TRBJ1-4; possible D gene TRBD1, 5 bases. The V gene's germline CDR1 is SGHRS and CDR2 YFSETQ. The V and J ends lost 1 base and 5 bases respectively, with 12 bases between them. CDR3 length equals 15 residues. CDR3 DNA: TGCGCCAGCAGCTTGATTGGGGCAGGGAATGAAAAACTGTTTTTT. Its translation is CASSLIGAGNEKLFF.

In nucleotides, the CDR3 is TGTGCCAGCAGTTTACAGGGGGCGCGTCTCGACACTGAAGCTTTCTTT. This encodes CASSLQGARLDTEAFF. The genes are TRBV6-5 and TRBJ1-1, with 9 nucleotides matching TRBD1. This CDR3 region has 16 residues. CDR1 and CDR2 (germline): MNHEY, SVGAGI. V shed 4 bases, J shed 3 bases, and the junction held 9 bases outside the gene matches.

The rearrangement joins TRBV11-2 to TRBJ2-1; 11 nucleotides match TRBD2. Germline loops: CDR1 SGHAT, CDR2 FQNNGV. The length of the CDR3 is 17 residues. J was trimmed by 7 bases and V by 5 bases; bases with no gene match: 13. This CDR3 reads CASSLTLTSGGKNEQFF. The DNA of the CDR3 is TGTGCCAGCAGCCTCACTCTCACTAGCGGGGGAAAGAATGAGCAGTTCTTC.

The chain employs TRBV10-2 and TRBJ2-1, with D perhaps matching TRBD1 or TRBD2 (6 bases each). Germline CDR1 and CDR2: WSHSY and SAAADI. Trimming shortened V by 2 bases and J by 6 bases, and 14 bases separated the two germline ends. This CDR3 comprises 15 residues. The CDR3 nucleotides read TGCGCCAGCAGTGAGGAGGGGGGATGGGGCAATGAGCAGTTCTTC. This codes for CASSEEGGWGNEQFF.

This clone has a handful of counts. The chain joins TRBV4-1 to TRBJ1-1, with D perhaps TRBD1 (6 bases). CDR1 MGHRA and CDR2 YSYEKL come from the germline V gene. The CDR3 covers 14 residues. Between the trimmed V and J ends, which lost 3 bases and 3 bases, there was a span of 11 bases. The CDR3 nucleotides read TGCGCCAGCAGCCACCGGACAGCGGACACTGAAGCTTTCTTT. Translation gives CASSHRTADTEAFF.

V is TRBV12-3 or TRBV12-4 and J is TRBJ1-2; no clear D. V lost 6 bases to trimming and J lost 4 bases, with 12 bases between them. The CDR3 contains 13 residues. DNA for the CDR3: TGTGCCAGCAGCTTCACGGCAGGCTATGGCTACACCTTC. It encodes CASSFTAGYGYTF.

The chain recombines TRBV5-4 with TRBJ2-5; 8 bases align to TRBD1. This CDR3 is 14 amino acids long. The trim removed 2 bases at V and 5 bases at J, leaving 5 bases unmatched. In germline, CDR1 is SGHNT, CDR2 YYREEE (reference sequence). The CDR3: CASSFETGVETQYF. Here the CDR3 DNA reads TGTGCCAGCAGCTTCGAGACAGGGGTTGAGACCCAGTACTTC.

The rearrangement joins TRBV19 to TRBJ2-3, with D perhaps matching TRBD1 (8 bases). Germline V gene lookup returns CDR1 LNHDA and CDR2 SQIVND (reference sequence). V shed 9 bases and J shed 4 bases, with 29 bases lying between them. The length of the CDR3 is 18 residues. For the CDR3, the DNA is TGTGCCAGCGCCGGCGGGGGTTTTGGACAGGGTTATGCAGATACGCAGTATTTT. Translation: CASAGGGFGQGYADTQYF.

This clone occurred once. The chain recombines TRBV9 with TRBJ1-2, with 9 bases aligning to TRBD1. The CDR3 covers 16 residues. V lost 6 bases and J lost 1; bases outside the gene matches: 10. In germline, CDR1 is SGDLS, CDR2 YYNGEE. The CDR3 sequence: CASTLGQGRGNYGYTF. The CDR3 nucleotides read TGTGCCAGCACCCTGGGACAGGGACGGGGTAACTATGGCTACACCTTC.

The chain has TRBV6-4 and TRBJ2-2; TRBD2 agrees at 11 bases. The CDR3 is made up of 14 amino acids. Unmatched junction bases numbered 3, after V lost 6 bases and J lost 6 bases. Germline CDR1 and CDR2: MRHNA and SNTAGT. The CDR3 nucleotides are TGTGCCAGCAGGGGGACTAGCGGCCCCGGGGAGCTGTTTTTT. Translation gives CASRGTSGPGELFF.

The genes are TRBV4-1 and TRBJ1-1, with TRBD1 matching over 7 bases. V trimming: 3 bases; J trimming: 5 bases; junction bases outside the gene matches: 6. CDR1 and CDR2 from the germline V gene are MGHRA and YSYEKL. The CDR3 runs to 14 residues. In DNA form, the CDR3 reads TGCGCCAGCAGCCAGCTGGGACAGCCGACTGAAGCTTTCTTT. Residues: CASSQLGQPTEAFF.